The rows below give T cell receptor beta chains drawn from one sample of a study of blood T cell repertoires in COVID-19. Clones were read by immunoSEQ multiplex PCR, and TCRdb kept only the in-frame ones, dropping some. This sample yields around 250,000 clones, of which roughly 87% are seen a single time; less than 5% belongs to the top ten. Sequenced: peripheral blood. All receptors derive from a middle-aged woman who had recovered from COVID-19. Both conserved end residues are part of each CDR3. The D gene is left open where the match is weak. A row's size may be missing; if present it is once, few, many or a size class.

TRBJ2-7,TRBV7-6,TRBD1,-,CASSPISGQGPYEQYF,TGTGCCAGCAGCCCCATATCGGGACAGGGGCCCTACGAGCAGTACTTC
TRBJ1-6,TRBV18,-,-,CASSPTGNYNSPLHF,TGTGCCAGCTCCCCGACAGGAAATTATAATTCACCCCTCCACTTT
TRBJ2-5,TRBV11-3,-,-,CASSRNQLETQYF,TGTGCCAGCAGCCGTAATCAACTTGAGACCCAGTACTTC
TRBJ1-4,TRBV19,TRBD1,-,CASSNRGATNEKLFF,TGTGCCAGTAGTAACAGGGGTGCAACTAATGAAAAACTGTTTTTT
TRBJ2-7,TRBV5-6,-,-,CASRPTGVYEQYF,TGTGCCAGCAGGCCGACGGGAGTCTACGAGCAGTACTTC
TRBJ2-3,TRBV5-1,TRBD1,-,CASSWDWSQGAEDTQYF,TGCGCCAGCAGCTGGGACTGGAGTCAGGGGGCGGAAGATACGCAGTATTTT
TRBJ2-5,TRBV5-4,-,-,CASSLEERETQYF,TGTGCCAGCAGCTTGGAGGAGAGGGAGACCCAGTACTTC
TRBJ2-1,TRBV30,-,once,CAWSVPWGPYNEQFF,TGTGCCTGGAGTGTTCCTTGGGGGCCCTACAATGAGCAGTTCTTC
TRBJ2-7,TRBV7-7,-,-,CASSLAGGEQYF,TGTGCCAGCAGCTTAGCCGGGGGCGAGCAGTACTTC
TRBJ2-2,TRBV14,TRBD2,-,CASSQVAGGLGTGELFF,TGTGCCAGCAGCCAAGTAGCGGGGGGGCTCGGCACCGGGGAGCTGTTTTTT
TRBJ2-1,TRBV27,TRBD2,-,CASRPSGGNEQFF,TGTGCCAGCAGGCCTAGCGGGGGTAATGAGCAGTTCTTC
TRBJ2-5,TRBV5-1,TRBD2,-,CASSRGGALEETQYF,TGCGCCAGCAGCCGCGGGGGGGCCCTGGAGGAGACCCAGTACTTC
TRBJ1-4,TRBV5-1,-,-,CASSSQGFNEKLFF,TGCGCCAGCAGCTCACAGGGATTTAATGAAAAACTGTTTTTT
TRBJ2-4,TRBV5-1,-,-,CASSLGQLLAKNIQYF,TGCGCCAGCAGCCTTGGACAGCTATTAGCCAAAAACATTCAGTACTTC
TRBJ2-5,TRBV6-5,-,-,CASSTGLQETQYF,TGTGCCAGCAGTACAGGGCTCCAAGAGACCCAGTACTTC
TRBJ2-5,TRBV12-5,-,-,CASGFLSPGGVAGTGETQYF,TGTGCTAGTGGTTTCCTCTCCCCAGGGGGAGTAGCGGGGACGGGGGAGACCCAGTACTTC
TRBJ2-3,TRBV29-1,TRBD2,-,CSVDQRGSTDTQYF,TGCAGCGTTGACCAGCGGGGTAGCACAGATACGCAGTATTTT
TRBJ2-7,TRBV5-4,-,-,CASSRPGTMSYEQYF,TGTGCCAGCAGCCGACCCGGGACAATGTCCTACGAGCAGTACTTC
TRBJ2-3,TRBV12-3/TRBV12-4,TRBD1,-,CASSLAQGNTQYF,TGTGCCAGCAGTTTAGCACAGGGGAATACGCAGTATTTT
TRBJ1-6,TRBV6-2/TRBV6-3,TRBD1,-,CASSYNRGQTYNSPLHF,TGTGCCAGCAGTTACAACAGGGGGCAGACCTATAATTCACCCCTCCACTTT
TRBJ2-7,TRBV10-3,TRBD2,-,CAITSGGSYEQYF,TGTGCCATCACTAGCGGGGGGTCGTACGAGCAGTACTTC
TRBJ2-7,TRBV7-6,TRBD2,-,CASSSPLRGDYEQYF,TGTGCCAGCAGCTCCCCTCTTCGGGGGGACTACGAGCAGTACTTC
TRBJ2-5,TRBV18,-,-,CASSPSNLQGLETQYF,TGTGCCAGCTCACCCTCCAACTTACAGGGTTTGGAGACCCAGTACTTC
TRBJ2-1,TRBV27,TRBD2,-,CASSFASGGYNEQFF,TGTGCCAGCAGTTTCGCTAGCGGGGGGTACAATGAGCAGTTCTTC
TRBJ1-2,TRBV19,-,-,CATQLGGYTF,TGTGCCACACAACTAGGCGGCTACACCTTC
TRBJ2-3,TRBV5-4,TRBD2,-,CASSSVLAGFYTDTQYF,TGTGCCAGCAGCTCGGTCCTAGCGGGGTTCTACACAGATACGCAGTATTTT
TRBJ1-3,TRBV2,TRBD1,-,CASTFGQAVLNTIYF,TGTGCCAGCACATTCGGACAGGCCGTTCTTAACACCATATATTTT
TRBJ1-2,TRBV5-1,-,-,CASSLAGGENYGYTF,TGCGCCAGCAGCTTGGCCGGGGGGGAAAACTATGGCTACACCTTC
TRBJ2-7,TRBV4-1,-,-,CASSQEWAGGRAEQYF,TGCGCCAGCAGCCAAGAGTGGGCGGGCGGGCGTGCGGAGCAGTACTTC
TRBJ2-3,TRBV5-4,-,-,CASSRDIRTDTQYF,TGTGCCAGCAGCCGCGACATTCGCACAGATACGCAGTATTTT
TRBJ2-2,TRBV19,TRBD2,-,CASSTSGRGELFF,TGTGCCAGTAGTACTAGCGGGAGGGGGGAGCTGTTTTTT
TRBJ2-1,TRBV27,TRBD1,-,CASSEGQGLYNEQFF,TGTGCCAGCAGTGAAGGACAGGGCCTCTACAATGAGCAGTTCTTC
TRBJ2-7,TRBV3-1/TRBV3-2,-,few,CASSQRGRDYEQYF,TGTGCCAGCAGCCAACGCGGGCGGGACTACGAGCAGTACTTC
TRBJ2-3,TRBV11-3,TRBD2,-,CASSPLGGAKDTQYF,TGTGCCAGCAGCCCACTCGGGGGGGCCAAAGATACGCAGTATTTT
TRBJ2-3,TRBV20-1,-,once,CSAWRQAQYF,TGCAGTGCTTGGAGGCAGGCGCAGTATTTT